This is a list of T cell receptor beta chains from one sample in a study of blood T cells in healthy people across ages. TCRdb re-derived calls from the 5' RACE reads in MiXCR, one entry per CDR3 protein. The sample contains 1.5 million to 2 million distinct CDR3 sequences, 28% of which appear only once. Sequencing was carried out using blood. These receptors were collected from a woman aged 30 to 39 in good health. Each CDR3 is given without its conserved first and last residue. A D gene is named only where the DNA matches it firmly.

>.|TRBV20-1|TRBJ2-3
SASGPGVDTQY
>TRBD1|TRBV10-3|TRBJ1-2
AISTGQGRDYGYT
>TRBD1|TRBV10-3|TRBJ2-6
AISGTGSSGANVLT
>.|TRBV20-1|TRBJ1-2
STRYLASGYT
>.|TRBV14|TRBJ2-1
ASSQEREVPFNEQF
>.|TRBV4-1|TRBJ1-2
ASSQVGDGYGYT
>.|TRBV14|TRBJ2-1
ASSRRVQGNSEQF
>.|TRBV7-2|TRBJ2-5
ASSLVGVGTQY
>TRBD2|TRBV5-1|TRBJ2-2
ASSLRTSVTGERF
>.|TRBV21-1|TRBJ2-1
ASSKVDRGRAAPSYNEQF
>TRBD1|TRBV24-1|TRBJ2-1
ATSDRRDRGRGNEQF
>.|TRBV5-5|.
ASSPQTGIDEQY
>TRBD2|TRBV20-1|TRBJ2-3
SARRLAGTQDSQY
>TRBD2|TRBV4-3|TRBJ2-3
ASSQQGLAGADTQY
>.|TRBV6-5|TRBJ2-1
ASSSRPAYNEQF
>TRBD1|TRBV7-3|TRBJ2-7
ASSLTGTGSHEQY
>.|TRBV24-1|TRBJ1-2
AASWSEVYGYT
>.|TRBV2|TRBJ1-4
ASSLGGSPEKLF
>.|TRBV11-2|TRBJ1-1
ASSFRDEAF
>.|TRBV10-3|TRBJ2-2
AIRRGTTGELF
>TRBD1|TRBV30|TRBJ2-5
AWRAGDRTQY
>.|TRBV2|TRBJ2-7
ASSEATGLEQY
>.|TRBV29-1|TRBJ2-7
SVEPDPAYEQY
>.|TRBV20-1|TRBJ2-7
SAIRRYEQY
>.|TRBV30|TRBJ2-1
AWGPQF
>.|TRBV28|TRBJ1-1
ASMFRAMNTEAF
>.|TRBV12-3/TRBV12-4|TRBJ2-1
ASSHAVGRLSGSYNEQF
>.|TRBV7-2|TRBJ2-7
ASSLATGTRGLGEQY
>.|TRBV18|.
ASSRGGGAGTEQY
>.|TRBV6-6|TRBJ2-7
ASSYSFWAEHYEQY
>TRBD1|TRBV20-1|TRBJ1-2
SARVHQGARGYT
>TRBD2|TRBV15|TRBJ2-3
ATSRDTPAAGGPDTQY